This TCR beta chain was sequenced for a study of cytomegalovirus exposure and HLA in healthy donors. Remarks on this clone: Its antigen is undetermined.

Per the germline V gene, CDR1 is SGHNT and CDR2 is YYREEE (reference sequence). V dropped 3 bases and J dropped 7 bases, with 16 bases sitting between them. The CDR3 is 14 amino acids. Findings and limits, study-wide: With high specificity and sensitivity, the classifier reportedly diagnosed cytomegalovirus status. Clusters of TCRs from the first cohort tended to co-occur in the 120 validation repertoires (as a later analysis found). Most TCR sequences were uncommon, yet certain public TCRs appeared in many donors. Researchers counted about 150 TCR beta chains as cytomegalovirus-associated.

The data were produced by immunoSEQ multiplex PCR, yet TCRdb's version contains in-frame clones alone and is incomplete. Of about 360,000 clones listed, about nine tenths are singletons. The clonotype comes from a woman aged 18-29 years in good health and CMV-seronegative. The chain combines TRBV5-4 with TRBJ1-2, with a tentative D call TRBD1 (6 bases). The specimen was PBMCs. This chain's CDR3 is CASSSRTAILGYTF. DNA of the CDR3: TGTGCCAGCAGCTCCAGGACAGCGATCCTTGGCTACACCTTC.